The 7 T cell receptor beta chains below come from one sample, sequenced in a study of cytomegalovirus exposure and HLA in healthy donors. The PCR contained 60 Vbeta and 13 Jbeta primers. TCRdb's table, derived via immunoSEQ multiplex PCR, lists solely in-frame clones and lacks some. The sample records around 87,000 clones, 81% being singletons. What was sequenced was PBMCs. Receptors originate from a girl aged 2-10 years in good health and CMV-seropositive.

The chain joins TRBV28 to TRBJ2-7, with 7 positions matching TRBD2. The CDR3 loop spans 14 amino acids. V was clipped by 6 bases and J by 3 bases; unmatched bases: 8. Per germline, CDR1 MDHEN and CDR2 SYDVKM. CDR3 in amino acids: CASRTGTNLYEQYF. CDR3 DNA: TGTGCCAGCAGGACCGGGACTAACCTCTACGAGCAGTACTTC.

In this sample, this clone turned up once. The V call is TRBV29-1, the J call TRBJ2-3; D call uncertain. Trimming removed 4 bases from V and 11 bases from J, with 4 bases in between. The V gene's germline CDR1 is SQVTM and CDR2 ANQGSEA. The CDR3 runs 8 residues. CDR3 in DNA: TGCAGCGTTGTCGGGCAGTATTTT. It translates to CSVVGQYF.

The chain uses TRBV27 and TRBJ2-3, with D perhaps matching TRBD2 (5 bases). The V gene's germline CDR1 is MNHEY and CDR2 SMNVEV (reference sequence). This CDR3 has 13 residues. Between the trimmed V and J ends, which lost 3 bases and 8 bases, there was a span of 12 bases. The CDR3: CASSLRGSGTQYF. Written as DNA, the CDR3 is TGTGCCAGCAGTTTGCGTGGGAGCGGTACGCAGTATTTT.

V and J are TRBV5-6 and TRBJ1-2; no definite D call. This CDR3 region has 13 residues. With 3 bases removed from V and 4 bases from J, the gap between germline ends came to 10 bases. The germline CDR1 and CDR2 sequences are SGHDT and YYEEEE. The chain's CDR3 is CASSWHPLYGYTF. The DNA of the CDR3 is TGTGCCAGCAGCTGGCACCCTCTCTATGGCTACACCTTC.

V usage is TRBV30 and J usage is TRBJ2-7, with TRBD1 as a possible D gene (6 bases). CDR3 length: 13 residues. Germline loops: CDR1 GTSNPN, CDR2 SVGIG (reference sequence). V dropped 3 bases and J dropped 2 bases, with 11 bases sitting between them. The CDR3 DNA reads TGTGCCTGGAGGAAGGACAGAGCCTACGAGCAGTACTTC. It yields the protein CAWRKDRAYEQYF.

The V gene is TRBV2, the J gene TRBJ1-5, with D uncertain. CDR3 length: 14 residues. Between the trimmed V and J ends, which lost 2 bases and 7 bases, there was a span of 12 bases. Germline V gene lookup returns CDR1 SNHLY and CDR2 FYNNEI. The CDR3 coding sequence is TGTGCCAGCAGTGAACACCGGGGAGCGCAGCCCCAGCATTTT. Its protein is CASSEHRGAQPQHF.

This sequence joins TRBV5-6 and TRBJ2-5; D remains ambiguous. TRBJ2-7 matches the DNA end more closely, so the J call is doubtful. This CDR3 comprises 14 residues. Germline V gene sequence: CDR1 SGHDT, CDR2 YYEEEE. In nucleotides, the CDR3 is TGTGCCAGCAGCTTGGAACGAGAGGTCTACGAGCAGTACTTC. This encodes CASSLEREVYEQYF.